The 17 T cell receptor beta chains given below trace back to one sample, sequenced in a study of blood T cell repertoires in COVID-19. TCRdb's table, derived via immunoSEQ multiplex PCR, lists solely in-frame clones and lacks some. Of about 190,000 clones detected, roughly 86% appear once; the ten largest clones hold under 3%. Specimen: peripheral blood. All receptors derive from a woman aged 30 to 39 with active or convalescent COVID-19.

The CDR3 is CAWSFGETQYF. As DNA, the CDR3 is TGTGCCTGGAGTTTCGGGGAGACCCAGTACTTC. V is TRBV30 and J is TRBJ2-5; D gene ambiguous. The CDR3 has 11 residues. Trimming took off 2 bases at V and 5 bases at J, with 6 bases between the two ends. CDR1 is GTSNPN and CDR2 is SVGIG in the germline V gene (reference sequence).

The chain couples TRBV11-3 to TRBJ2-3; D gene unclear. Germline loops: CDR1 SGHNT, CDR2 YENEEA. The ends were cut back, 1 base at V and 1 base at J, with 9 bases in the middle. The CDR3 sequence is 15 residues long. CDR3 region: CASSLGVGGTDTQYF. The DNA of the CDR3 is TGTGCCAGCAGCTTAGGTGTGGGCGGCACAGATACGCAGTATTTT.

This clone was counted only a few times. The chain carries TRBV6-5 and TRBJ2-5; 9 nucleotides agree with TRBD1. CDR1 and CDR2 (germline): MNHEY, SVGAGI. V trimming: 0 bases; J trimming: 4 bases; junction bases outside the gene matches: 3. The CDR3 is made up of 15 amino acids. The CDR3 reads CASSYSVTGGETQYF. CDR3 bases: TGTGCCAGCAGTTACTCTGTGACAGGGGGAGAGACCCAGTACTTC.

The chain recombines TRBV4-2 with TRBJ1-4; 7 bases map to TRBD1. V lost 3 bases and J lost 3; bases outside the gene matches: 13. Germline CDR1 reads LGHNA; CDR2 reads YNFKEQ. The length of the CDR3 is 18 residues. CDR3 sequence: CASSHRLIPTGANEKLFF. CDR3 DNA: TGTGCCAGCAGCCACCGATTAATACCCACAGGGGCTAATGAAAAACTGTTTTTT.

This rearrangement joins TRBV27 to TRBJ2-2; a weak D match, TRBD1 (6 bases). The CDR3 length is 14 residues. The V end lost 6 bases, the J end lost 5 bases, and 13 bases lay between the germline ends. Germline CDR1 and CDR2: MNHEY and SMNVEV (reference sequence). CDR3 loop: CASRGHLGTGELFF. The CDR3 region has the DNA TGTGCCAGCAGGGGACACCTTGGAACCGGGGAGCTGTTTTTT.

The chain uses TRBV2 and TRBJ2-5; possibly TRBD2 for D (5 bases). Trimming pared 7 bases from V and 10 bases from J, leaving 19 bases between. There are 13 residues in the CDR3. CDR1 is SNHLY, CDR2 FYNNEI, per germline. The CDR3 coding sequence is TGTGCCAGCAACCTGTCCGGGGATAGTGACCAGTACTTC. Translated: CASNLSGDSDQYF.

This chain joins TRBV27 and TRBJ2-3; 16 nucleotides align to TRBD2. CDR3 size: 15 residues. Germline V CDR1 and CDR2: MNHEY, SMNVEV (reference sequence). Trimming cost V 9 bases and J 5 bases; bases outside gene matches: 5. The CDR3 loop reads CASSGLAGGEDTQYF. DNA of the CDR3: TGTGCCAGTTCGGGACTAGCGGGAGGGGAAGATACGCAGTATTTT.

CDR3 sequence reads: CASFPGLAFTGELFF. CDR3 bases: TGTGCCAGCTTCCCGGGACTAGCGTTCACCGGGGAGCTGTTTTTT. The rearrangement joins TRBV2 to TRBJ2-2, with 10 positions matching TRBD2. Per the germline V gene, CDR1 is SNHLY and CDR2 is FYNNEI. After removal of 8 bases from V and 4 bases from J, the junction contained 7 bases not matched to a gene. The CDR3 length is 15 residues.

In its sample, this clone was seen once. The chain has TRBV13 and TRBJ1-2, with a possible D match to TRBD1 (5 bases). Trimming pared 5 bases from V and 5 bases from J, leaving 21 bases between. The CDR3 is 16 residues long. The germline CDR1 and CDR2 sequences are PRHDT and FYEKMQ (reference sequence). The CDR3 protein is CASSPSGGSLMYGYTF. CDR3 coding DNA: TGTGCCAGCAGCCCTAGTGGGGGGAGCTTGATGTATGGCTACACCTTC.

This clone was recorded once. The J gene is TRBJ1-4, the V gene TRBV7-9; 9 nucleotides line up with TRBD1. V shed 4 bases and J 1 base; nucleotides not matched to a gene: 4. There are 16 residues in the CDR3. The germline V gene has CDR1 SEHNR and CDR2 FQNEAQ (reference sequence). The CDR3 spells CASSSTGGGTNEKLFF. CDR3 nucleotides: TGTGCCAGCAGCTCTACAGGGGGCGGAACTAATGAAAAACTGTTTTTT.

The chain has TRBV2 and TRBJ2-1; 7 bases are a match to TRBD2. The V segment lost 8 bases and the J segment 5 bases; nucleotides outside the gene matches: 12. The CDR3 length is 15 residues. Germline assignment: CDR1 SNHLY and CDR2 FYNNEI. CDR3 region: CASGRQRGLNNEQFF. The CDR3 bases are TGTGCCAGCGGAAGACAGCGGGGACTAAACAATGAGCAGTTCTTC.

The chain has TRBV10-3 and TRBJ1-4; D ambiguous. Germline V lookup: CDR1 ENHRY, CDR2 SYGVKD. V gave up 2 bases and J gave up 5 bases, with 6 bases separating them. There are 13 residues in the CDR3. For the CDR3, the DNA is TGTGCCATCAGTGAGGTGAGAAATGAAAAACTGTTTTTT. It translates to CAISEVRNEKLFF.

The rearrangement links TRBV9 to TRBJ1-1, with D perhaps TRBD1 (5 bases). There are 15 residues in the CDR3. Trimming stripped 0 bases from V and 1 base from J, with 10 bases between. Germline V gene data show CDR1 as SGDLS and CDR2 as YYNGEE. The CDR3 DNA follows: TGTGCCAGCAGCGTAGTAAGGGGCAGGAACACTGAAGCTTTCTTT. Protein: CASSVVRGRNTEAFF.

This chain links TRBV29-1 with TRBJ1-2, with unresolved D. Trimming left V 0 bases short and J 2 bases short, with 16 bases between. This CDR3 spans 16 amino acids. Germline CDR1 is SQVTM and CDR2 is ANQGSEA. The CDR3 reads CSVEDLGEDPNYGYTF. CDR3 in DNA: TGCAGCGTTGAAGATCTAGGTGAGGATCCCAACTATGGCTACACCTTC.

In this sample, this clone turned up a few times. The J gene is TRBJ1-2, the V gene TRBV6-5, with D uncertain. This CDR3 spans 15 amino acids. V lost 0 bases to trimming and J lost 8 bases, with 16 bases between them. Germline CDR1 and CDR2: MNHEY and SVGAGI. For the CDR3, the DNA is TGTGCCAGCAGTTACTCGGGAGGACGAATGGAGGGCTACACCTTC. The encoded protein is CASSYSGGRMEGYTF.

The chain combines TRBV11-2 with TRBJ2-7; 8 bases align to TRBD1. The V segment lost 5 bases and the J segment 0 bases; nucleotides outside the gene matches: 9. The length of the CDR3 is 16 residues. Per the germline V gene, CDR1 is SGHAT and CDR2 is FQNNGV. In DNA form, the CDR3 reads TGTGCCAGCAGCGTAATAGGACAGGGCTTCTCCTACGAGCAGTACTTC. It yields the protein CASSVIGQGFSYEQYF.

The rearrangement joins TRBV7-9 to TRBJ2-2, with D tentatively TRBD1 (5 bases). Germline CDR1 and CDR2: SEHNR and FQNEAQ (reference sequence). Trimming took 5 bases from V and 7 from J, leaving 8 bases between them. This CDR3 comprises 12 residues. This CDR3 reads CASSPGNGELFF. DNA for the CDR3: TGTGCCAGCAGCCCAGGGAACGGGGAGCTGTTTTTT. Full variable domain (outside the CDR3, taken from reference TRBV7-9 and TRBJ2-2): DTGVSQNPRHKITKRGQNVTFRCDPISEHNRLYWYRQTLGQGPEFLTYFQNEAQLEKSRLLSDRFSAERPKGSFSTLEIQRTEQGDSAMYLCASSPGNGELFFGEGSRLTVL.